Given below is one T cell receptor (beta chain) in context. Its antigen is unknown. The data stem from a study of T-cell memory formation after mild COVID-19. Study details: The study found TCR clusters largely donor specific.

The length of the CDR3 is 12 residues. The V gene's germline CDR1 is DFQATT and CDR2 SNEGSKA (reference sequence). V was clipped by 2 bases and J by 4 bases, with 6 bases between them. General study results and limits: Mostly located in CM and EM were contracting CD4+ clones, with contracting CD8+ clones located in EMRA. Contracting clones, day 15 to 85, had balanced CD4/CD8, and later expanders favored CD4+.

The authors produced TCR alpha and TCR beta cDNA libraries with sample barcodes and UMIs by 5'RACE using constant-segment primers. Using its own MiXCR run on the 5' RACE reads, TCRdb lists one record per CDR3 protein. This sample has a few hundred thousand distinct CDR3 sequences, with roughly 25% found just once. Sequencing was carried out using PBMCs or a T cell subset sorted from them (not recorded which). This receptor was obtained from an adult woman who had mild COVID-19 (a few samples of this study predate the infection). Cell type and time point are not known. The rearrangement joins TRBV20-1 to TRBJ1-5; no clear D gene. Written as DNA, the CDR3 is TGCAGTGCTAGACGACGTAATCAGCCCCAGCATTTT. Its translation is CSARRRNQPQHF.